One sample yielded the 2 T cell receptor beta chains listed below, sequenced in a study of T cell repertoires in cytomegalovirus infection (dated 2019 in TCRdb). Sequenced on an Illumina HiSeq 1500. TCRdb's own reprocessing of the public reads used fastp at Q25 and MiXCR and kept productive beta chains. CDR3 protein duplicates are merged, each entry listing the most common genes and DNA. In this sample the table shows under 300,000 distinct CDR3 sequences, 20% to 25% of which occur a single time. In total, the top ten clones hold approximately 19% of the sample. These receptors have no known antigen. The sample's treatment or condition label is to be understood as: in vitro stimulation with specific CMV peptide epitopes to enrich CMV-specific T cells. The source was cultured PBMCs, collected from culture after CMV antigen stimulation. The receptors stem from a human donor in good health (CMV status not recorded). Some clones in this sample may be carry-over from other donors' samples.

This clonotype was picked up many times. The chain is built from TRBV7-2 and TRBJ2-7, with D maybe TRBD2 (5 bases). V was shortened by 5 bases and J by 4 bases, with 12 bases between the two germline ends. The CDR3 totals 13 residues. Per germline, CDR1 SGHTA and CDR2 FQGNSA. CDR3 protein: CASSIGRGYEQYV. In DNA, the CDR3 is TGTGCCAGCAGCATCGGACGGGGATACGAGCAGTACGTC.

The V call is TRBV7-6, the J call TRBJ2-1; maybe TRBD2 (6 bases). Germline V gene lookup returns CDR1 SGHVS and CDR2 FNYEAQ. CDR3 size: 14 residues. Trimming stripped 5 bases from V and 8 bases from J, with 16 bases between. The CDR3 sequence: CASSDTLATHEQFF. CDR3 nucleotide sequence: TGTGCCAGCAGCGACACTCTAGCGACGCATGAGCAGTTCTTC.